One and the same sample provided the 26 T cell receptor beta chains below, sequenced in a study of T cell repertoires in cytomegalovirus infection (dated by TCRdb to the late 2010s). The reads were generated on an Illumina HiSeq 1500. TCRdb applied fastp at Q25 and MiXCR to the public reads, then kept only in-frame beta chains. Rows with one shared CDR3 protein collapse into an entry with the most common genes and DNA. Counted in this sample were some 77,000 distinct CDR3 sequences; 3.7% of them appeared once. About 4.6% of the sample lies in the top ten. Sample: PBMCs. The receptor set was obtained from a human donor in good health (CMV status not recorded). Some clones in this sample may be carry-over from other donors' samples.

In this sample, this clonotype turned up many times. The V and J genes are TRBV7-6 and TRBJ2-5; TRBD1 or TRBD2 may be the D gene (6 bases each). The CDR3 is 18 amino acids. V was pared by 2 bases and J by 1 base, with 20 bases between. Looked up from germline, CDR1 is SGHVS and CDR2 is FNYEAQ. In DNA form, the CDR3 reads TGTGCCAGCAGCTTATATACGGGAGAAGGGACAATCCAAGAGACCCAGTACTTC. It specifies CASSLYTGEGTIQETQYF. The variable domain in full, with the rest retrieved from reference TRBV7-6 and TRBJ2-5, is GAGVSQSPRYKVTKRGQDVALRCDPISGHVSLYWYRQALGQGPEFLTYFNYEAQQDKSGLPNDRFSAERPEGSISTLTIQRTEQRDSAMYRCASSLYTGEGTIQETQYFGPGTRLLVL.

Ten or more counts support this clonotype. CDR3 DNA: TGTGCCAGTAGTATTACAGGGGGGAGCTCCTACGAGCAGTACTTC. The encoded protein is CASSITGGSSYEQYF. V gene TRBV19 combines with J gene TRBJ2-7, with 8 bases matching TRBD1. Germline CDR1 LNHDA, CDR2 SQIVND (reference sequence). V gave up 3 bases and J gave up 0 bases; unmatched junction bases: 4. This CDR3 has 15 residues.

Turning to this clonotype: A much larger clone lies one base from this, so it may be a read error. V and J are TRBV7-9 and TRBJ2-7; D call uncertain. Germline CDR1 SEHNR, CDR2 FQNEAQ (reference sequence). This CDR3 region has 12 residues. V shed 3 bases and J shed 7 bases, with 10 bases lying between them. The CDR3 DNA sequence: TGTGCCAGCAGCTTGGGCTCCTTAGAGCAGTACTTC. Amino acids: CASSLGSLEQYF.

This clonotype has at least ten counts. The chain is built from TRBV5-4 and TRBJ2-3; 12 bases align to TRBD2. Looked up from germline, CDR1 is SGHNT and CDR2 is YYREEE (reference sequence). With V trimmed by 0 bases and J by 2 bases, 1 base remained unmatched. This CDR3 contains 16 residues. This chain's CDR3 is CASSLGLAGVTDTQYF. The CDR3 DNA follows: TGTGCCAGCAGCTTGGGACTAGCGGGGGTCACAGATACGCAGTATTTT.

This clonotype was recorded many times. The J gene is TRBJ1-1, the V gene TRBV20-1, with TRBD1 as a possible D gene (5 bases). The CDR3 contains 15 residues. V was trimmed by 1 base and J by 1 base, leaving 13 bases between them. Germline CDR1 is DFQATT and CDR2 is SNEGSKA (reference sequence). The CDR3 sequence: CSARAPGPKNTEAFF. CDR3 nucleotide sequence: TGCAGTGCTAGAGCCCCAGGGCCAAAGAACACTGAAGCTTTCTTT.

This clonotype was seen repeatedly, ten times or more. V gene TRBV2 combines with J gene TRBJ2-3; D gene uncertain. Germline CDR1 is SNHLY and CDR2 is FYNNEI. Trimming removed 10 bases from V and 2 bases from J, with 10 bases in between. CDR3 length equals 12 residues. CDR3 in amino acids: CAISPVTDTQYF. The CDR3 DNA reads as TGTGCCATCTCGCCGGTCACAGATACGCAGTATTTT.

This clonotype was picked up many times. The rearrangement links TRBV5-1 to TRBJ2-1; tentative D call: TRBD2 (5 bases). Germline CDR1 and CDR2: SGHRS and YFSETQ. V was trimmed by 1 base and J by 5 bases, leaving 10 bases between them. The CDR3 loop spans 14 amino acids. The CDR3 loop reads CASSLRTQNNEQFF. In nucleotides, the CDR3 is TGCGCCAGCAGCTTGAGGACTCAAAACAATGAGCAGTTCTTC. Complete variable domain (other parts from reference TRBV5-1 and TRBJ2-1): KAGVTQTPRYLIKTRGQQVTLSCSPISGHRSVSWYQQTPGQGLQFLFEYFSETQRNKGNFPGRFSGRQFSNSRSEMNVSTLELGDSALYLCASSLRTQNNEQFFGPGTRLTVL.

Ten or more counts support this clonotype. The chain has TRBV20-1 and TRBJ2-5; no clear D gene. V lost 0 bases to trimming and J lost 5 bases, with 7 bases between them. Germline V gives CDR1 DFQATT, CDR2 SNEGSKA (reference sequence). The CDR3 loop spans 12 amino acids. The CDR3 loop is CSARDKRETQYF. CDR3 coding DNA: TGCAGTGCTAGAGATAAGAGGGAGACCCAGTACTTC.

This clonotype was observed at least ten times. This chain connects TRBV6-1 to TRBJ2-5; D call uncertain. CDR3 length: 13 amino acids. CDR1 and CDR2 (germline): MNHNS, SASEGT. V was shortened by 7 bases and J by 3 bases, with 12 bases between the two germline ends. In DNA form, the CDR3 reads TGTGCCAGCACGTCCAGAGTGAAAGAGACCCAGTACTTC. It is translated as CASTSRVKETQYF.

This clonotype was seen many times. The chain carries TRBV4-3 and TRBJ2-6; TRBD2 is a possible D gene (5 bases). The CDR3 runs to 15 residues. Trimming removed 1 base from V and 3 bases from J, with 7 bases in between. Germline V gene data show CDR1 as LGHNA and CDR2 as YSLEER. Here the CDR3 DNA reads TGCGCCAGCAGCCAAGCGGGGAGTGGGGCCAACGTCCTGACTTTC. It translates to CASSQAGSGANVLTF.

This clonotype was observed at least ten times. This chain's CDR3 is CASRTGVGAYGYTF. The CDR3 nucleotides read TGTGCCAGCAGGACGGGTGTTGGGGCCTATGGCTACACCTTC. The V and J genes are TRBV28 and TRBJ1-2, with D perhaps matching TRBD1 (5 bases). The CDR3 runs 14 residues. Germline V gene lookup returns CDR1 MDHEN and CDR2 SYDVKM. Trimming took off 6 bases at V and 4 bases at J, with 15 bases between the two ends.

This clonotype came up many times. The V gene is TRBV7-3, the J gene TRBJ2-3; TRBD1 aligns across 10 bases. Germline-derived CDR1 and CDR2 are SGHTA and FQGTGA. Trimming removed 5 bases from V and 4 bases from J; junction bases left unmatched: 6. The CDR3 length is 15 residues. The CDR3 reads CASSLMTGGADTQYF. DNA of the CDR3: TGTGCCAGCAGCCTAATGACAGGGGGCGCAGATACGCAGTATTTT.

This clonotype was detected many times. The chain uses TRBV5-6 and TRBJ2-1; 8 nucleotides agree with TRBD1. With 1 base clipped from V and 7 bases from J, the junction kept 4 bases outside the gene matches. Germline loops: CDR1 SGHDT, CDR2 YYEEEE. This CDR3 spans 14 amino acids. The CDR3 DNA reads TGTGCCAGCAGCTTGCAGGGGGCCAGGAATGAGCAGTTCTTC. Its protein product is CASSLQGARNEQFF.

This clonotype was detected many times. CDR3 region: CASSETGQGNSPLHF. CDR3 bases: TGTGCCAGCAGCGAAACGGGACAGGGGAATTCACCCCTCCACTTT. The chain is built from TRBV2 and TRBJ1-6; 10 bases line up with TRBD1. Germline values: CDR1 SNHLY, CDR2 FYNNEI. J lost 7 bases, V lost 6 bases, and 6 bases had no gene match. CDR3 size: 15 residues.

This clonotype was seen at least ten times. The chain combines TRBV7-2 with TRBJ2-6; D is undetermined. Deletions cut 1 base from V and 0 bases from J, with 7 bases between. The CDR3 is made up of 16 amino acids. Germline values: CDR1 SGHTA, CDR2 FQGNSA. The CDR3 nucleotides are TGTGCCAGCAGCTTAGGACCAGTCTCTGGGGCCAACGTCCTGACTTTC. It yields the protein CASSLGPVSGANVLTF.

In this sample, this clonotype turned up many times. As DNA, the CDR3 is TGTGCCAGCAGTTACTGGGGGACACCGGATGGCTACACCTTC. Translating it yields CASSYWGTPDGYTF. The V and J genes are TRBV6-5 and TRBJ1-2; D possibly corresponds to TRBD1 (6 bases). Germline V CDR1 and CDR2: MNHEY, SVGAGI. V was cut by 1 base and J by 6 bases, with 12 bases left in between. CDR3 length: 14 amino acids.

This clonotype was picked up many times. The chain recombines TRBV7-8 with TRBJ2-3, with D possibly being TRBD2 (5 bases). The V and J ends lost 4 bases and 4 bases respectively, with 9 bases between them. Germline values: CDR1 SGHVS, CDR2 FQNEAQ. The CDR3 spans 13 residues. The CDR3 sequence is CASSWAGADTQYF. The CDR3 DNA is TGTGCCAGCAGCTGGGCCGGGGCAGATACGCAGTATTTT.

This clonotype appeared many times. The chain links TRBV18 to TRBJ2-2; no definite D call. Per the germline V gene, CDR1 is KGHSH and CDR2 is LQKENI. V was shortened by 3 bases and J by 0 bases, with 11 bases between the two germline ends. The CDR3 has 16 amino acids. The CDR3 DNA reads as TGTGCCAGCTCACCGCAGCCGCTCGCGAACACCGGGGAGCTGTTTTTT. Translated: CASSPQPLANTGELFF.

This clonotype showed up many times. The CDR3: CASSSPRQFSYEQYF. The CDR3 DNA sequence: TGTGCCAGCAGTTCACCCCGACAATTTTCCTACGAGCAGTACTTC. V usage is TRBV12-3 or TRBV12-4 and J usage is TRBJ2-7, with D unclear. This CDR3 has 15 residues. Trimming removed 4 bases from V and 1 base from J, with 14 bases in between.

This clonotype has ten or more counts. V is TRBV6-1 and J is TRBJ1-2; 7 nucleotides line up with TRBD1. The germline CDR1 and CDR2 sequences are MNHNS and SASEGT. V was clipped by 6 bases and J by 6 bases; unmatched bases: 7. This CDR3 comprises 13 residues. The CDR3 nucleotides read TGTGCCAGCAGCTCCGGGACAGTTCATGGCTACACCTTC. It yields the protein CASSSGTVHGYTF.

This clonotype was observed at least ten times. The V gene is TRBV7-7, the J gene TRBJ2-7; 8 bases line up with TRBD1. CDR1 is SSHAT and CDR2 is FNYEAQ in the germline V gene (reference sequence). The CDR3 has 13 residues. V dropped 3 bases and J dropped 5; count of bases not matched to a gene: 3. Written as DNA, the CDR3 is TGTGCCAGCAGCTTCGGACAGGGTAACGAGCAGTACTTC. This gives the protein CASSFGQGNEQYF.

This clonotype was counted ten times or more. The chain combines TRBV6-1 with TRBJ2-7, with TRBD1 as a possible D gene (5 bases). The CDR3 totals 12 residues. Trimming shortened V by 5 bases and J by 6 bases, and 11 bases separated the two germline ends. Germline CDR1 is MNHNS and CDR2 is SASEGT. The DNA for the CDR3 is TGTGCCAGCAGTCCAGGGAACTGCGAGCAGTACTTC. As protein: CASSPGNCEQYF.

The sample holds many counts of this clonotype. The J gene is TRBJ1-2, the V gene TRBV19; the D is unclear. The CDR3 has 15 residues. Trimming removed 1 base at V and 2 bases at J, with 11 bases between. Germline V lookup: CDR1 LNHDA, CDR2 SQIVND (reference sequence). The CDR3 reads CASSIGGGRNYGYTF. The CDR3 DNA sequence: TGTGCCAGTAGTATAGGTGGAGGACGGAACTATGGCTACACCTTC.

Many counts were recorded for this clonotype. One junction end does not reproduce the germline sequence, and a read error may be involved. The rearrangement joins TRBV7-9 to TRBJ1-2, with D unresolved. The CDR3 is 11 amino acids. In germline, CDR1 is SEHNR, CDR2 FQNEAQ (reference sequence). The CDR3 here is CSAGDNYGYTF. DNA for the CDR3: TGCTCCGCCGGTGATAACTATGGCTACACCTTC.

This clonotype was observed at least ten times. The chain employs TRBV7-3 and TRBJ1-6; the D gene is possibly TRBD1 (5 bases). V was trimmed by 2 bases and J by 9 bases, leaving 11 bases between them. Per the germline V gene, CDR1 is SGHTA and CDR2 is FQGTGA. This CDR3 comprises 14 residues. CDR3 in amino acids: CASSLLQRGSPLHF. The DNA for the CDR3 is TGTGCCAGCAGCTTATTACAGAGGGGTTCACCCCTCCACTTT.

In its sample, this clonotype was seen many times. The chain employs TRBV7-2 and TRBJ2-3, with unresolved D. The CDR3 length is 12 residues. The germline V gene has CDR1 SGHTA and CDR2 FQGNSA. Trimming removed 5 bases at V and 5 bases at J, with 8 bases between. The CDR3: CASSRDIDTQYF. DNA of the CDR3: TGTGCCAGCAGCCGCGACATAGATACGCAGTATTTT.